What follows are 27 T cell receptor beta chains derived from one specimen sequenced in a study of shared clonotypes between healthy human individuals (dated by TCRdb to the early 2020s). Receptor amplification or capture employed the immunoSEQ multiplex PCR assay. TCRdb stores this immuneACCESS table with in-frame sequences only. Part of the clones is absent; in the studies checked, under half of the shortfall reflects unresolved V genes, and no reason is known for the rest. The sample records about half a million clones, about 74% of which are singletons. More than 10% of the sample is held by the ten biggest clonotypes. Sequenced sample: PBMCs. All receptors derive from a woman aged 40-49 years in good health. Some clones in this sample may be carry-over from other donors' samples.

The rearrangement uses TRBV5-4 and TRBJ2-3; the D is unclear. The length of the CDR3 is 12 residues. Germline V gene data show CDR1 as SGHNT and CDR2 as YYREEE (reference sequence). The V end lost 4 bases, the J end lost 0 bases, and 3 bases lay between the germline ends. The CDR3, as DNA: TGTGCCAGCAGCATTAGCACAGATACGCAGTATTTT. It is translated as CASSISTDTQYF. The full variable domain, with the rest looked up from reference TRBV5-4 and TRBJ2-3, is ETGVTQSPTHLIKTRGQQVTLRCSSQSGHNTVSWYQQALGQGPQFIFQYYREEENGRGNFPPRFSGLQFPNYSSELNVNALELDDSALYLCASSISTDTQYFGPGTRLTVL.

The CDR3 loop reads CASSYSRAEAFF. CDR3 nucleotides: TGTGCCAGCAGTTACTCGAGGGCTGAAGCTTTCTTT. The gene calls are TRBV6-5 and TRBJ1-1; D is undetermined. Germline CDR1 reads MNHEY; CDR2 reads SVGAGI. Deletions cut 0 bases from V and 6 bases from J, with 5 bases between. The length of the CDR3 is 12 residues.

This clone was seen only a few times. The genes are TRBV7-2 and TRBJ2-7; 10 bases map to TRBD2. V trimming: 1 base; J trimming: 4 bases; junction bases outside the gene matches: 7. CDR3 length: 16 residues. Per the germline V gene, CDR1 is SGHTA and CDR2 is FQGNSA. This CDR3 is CASSLGRLAGVYEQYF. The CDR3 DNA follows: TGTGCCAGCAGCTTAGGTCGGCTAGCGGGAGTGTACGAGCAGTACTTC. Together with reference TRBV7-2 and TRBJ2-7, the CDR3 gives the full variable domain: GAGVSQSPSNKVTEKGKDVELRCDPISGHTALYWYRQSLGQGLEFLIYFQGNSAPDKSGLPSDRFSAERTGGSVSTLTIQRTQQEDSAVYLCASSLGRLAGVYEQYFGPGTRLTVT.

The CDR3, as DNA: TGCAGCGATGTCGGAATGAACACTGAAGCTTTCTTT. Protein product: CSDVGMNTEAFF. The chain is built from TRBV29-1 and TRBJ1-1; D is unclear. The ends were cut back, 7 bases at V and 0 bases at J, with 9 bases in the middle. Germline V gene lookup returns CDR1 SQVTM and CDR2 ANQGSEA. The CDR3 is made up of 12 amino acids. Looking up the rest from reference TRBV29-1 and TRBJ1-1 gives the full variable domain: SAVISQKPSRDICQRGTSLTIQCQVDSQVTMMFWYRQQPGQSLTLIATANQGSEATYESGFVIDKFPISRPNLTFSTLTVSNMSPEDSSIYLCSDVGMNTEAFFGQGTRLTVV.

This CDR3 reads CASSLDLRDGELFF. The DNA of the CDR3 is TGTGCCAGCAGCTTAGACCTAAGGGACGGGGAGCTGTTTTTT. The chain couples TRBV7-9 to TRBJ2-2; no reliable D call. The CDR3 spans 14 residues. V lost 1 base and J 7 bases, leaving 10 bases between the germline ends. Germline loops: CDR1 SEHNR, CDR2 FQNEAQ (reference sequence).

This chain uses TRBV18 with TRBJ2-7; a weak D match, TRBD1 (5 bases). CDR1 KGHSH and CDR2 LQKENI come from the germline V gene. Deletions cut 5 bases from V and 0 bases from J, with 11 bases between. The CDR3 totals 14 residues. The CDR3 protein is CASSTRTSSYEQYF. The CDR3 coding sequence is TGTGCCAGCTCAACCAGGACAAGCTCCTACGAGCAGTACTTC. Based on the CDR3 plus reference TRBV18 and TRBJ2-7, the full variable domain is NAGVMQNPRHLVRRRGQEARLRCSPMKGHSHVYWYRQLPEEGLKFMVYLQKENIIDESGMPKERFSAEFPKEGPSILRIQQVVRGDSAAYFCASSTRTSSYEQYFGPGTRLTVT.

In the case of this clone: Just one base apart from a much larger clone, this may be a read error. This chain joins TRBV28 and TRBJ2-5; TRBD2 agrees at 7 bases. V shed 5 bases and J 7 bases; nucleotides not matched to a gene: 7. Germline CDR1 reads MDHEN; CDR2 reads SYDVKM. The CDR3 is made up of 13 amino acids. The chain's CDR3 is CASSGEGRGTQYF. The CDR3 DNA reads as TGTGCCAGCAGTGGGGAGGGGAGGGGGACCCAGTACTTC.

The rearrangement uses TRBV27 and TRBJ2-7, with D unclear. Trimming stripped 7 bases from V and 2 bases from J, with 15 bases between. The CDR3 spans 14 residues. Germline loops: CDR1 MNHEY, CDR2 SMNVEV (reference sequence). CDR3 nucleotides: TGTGCCAGCAAAACCCAGGTAACCGCCTACGAGCAGTACTTC. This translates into CASKTQVTAYEQYF.

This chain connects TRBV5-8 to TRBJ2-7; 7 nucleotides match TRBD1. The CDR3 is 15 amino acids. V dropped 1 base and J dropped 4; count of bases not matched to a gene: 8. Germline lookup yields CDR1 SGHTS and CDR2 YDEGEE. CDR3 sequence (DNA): TGTGCCAGCAGCTTGTGGTCCGGACAGGAGTACGAGCAGTACTTC. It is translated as CASSLWSGQEYEQYF. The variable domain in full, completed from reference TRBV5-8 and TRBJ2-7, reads EAGVTQSPTHLIKTRGQQATLRCSPISGHTSVYWYQQALGLGLQFLLWYDEGEERNRGNFPPRFSGRQFPNYSSELNVNALELEDSALYLCASSLWSGQEYEQYFGPGTRLTVT.

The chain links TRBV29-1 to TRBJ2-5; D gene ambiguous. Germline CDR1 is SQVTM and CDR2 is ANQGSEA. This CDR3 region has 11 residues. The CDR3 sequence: CVGIEQETQYF. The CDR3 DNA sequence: TGCGTGGGGATTGAACAAGAGACCCAGTACTTC.

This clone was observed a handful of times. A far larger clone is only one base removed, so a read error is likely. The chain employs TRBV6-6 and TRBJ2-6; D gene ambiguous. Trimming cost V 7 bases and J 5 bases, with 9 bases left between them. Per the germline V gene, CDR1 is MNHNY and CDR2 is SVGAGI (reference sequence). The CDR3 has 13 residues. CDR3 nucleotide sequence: TGTGCCAGCACCGAGAGTTGGGCCAACGTCCTGACTTTC. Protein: CASTESWANVLTF.

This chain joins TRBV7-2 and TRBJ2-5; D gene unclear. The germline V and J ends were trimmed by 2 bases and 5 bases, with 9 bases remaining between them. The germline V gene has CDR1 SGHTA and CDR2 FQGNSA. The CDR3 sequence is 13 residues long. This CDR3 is CASSLRVIETQYF. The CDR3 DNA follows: TGTGCCAGCAGCTTAAGGGTCATCGAGACCCAGTACTTC. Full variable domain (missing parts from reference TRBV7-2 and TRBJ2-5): GAGVSQSPSNKVTEKGKDVELRCDPISGHTALYWYRQSLGQGLEFLIYFQGNSAPDKSGLPSDRFSAERTGGSVSTLTIQRTQQEDSAVYLCASSLRVIETQYFGPGTRLLVL.

The CDR3 DNA reads as TGTGCCAGCAGGTACTTGACTAGCGGGAGGGGGAATGAGCAGTTCTTC. Translating gives CASRYLTSGRGNEQFF. The chain links TRBV28 to TRBJ2-1; 14 nucleotides match TRBD2. Germline V lookup: CDR1 MDHEN, CDR2 SYDVKM. The CDR3 runs 16 residues. V was pared by 6 bases and J by 7 bases, with 8 bases of the junction left unmatched. Drawing the rest from reference TRBV28 and TRBJ2-1, the complete variable domain is DVKVTQSSRYLVKRTGEKVFLECVQDMDHENMFWYRQDPGLGLRLIYFSYDVKMKEKGDIPEGYSVSREKKERFSLILESASTNQTSMYLCASRYLTSGRGNEQFFGPGTRLTVL.

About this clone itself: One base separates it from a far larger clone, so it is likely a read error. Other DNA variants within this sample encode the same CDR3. The CDR3 nucleotides read TGTGCCATCAGCGGGACTAGCGGGAATGAGCAGTTCTTC. Protein sequence: CAISGTSGNEQFF. The chain recombines TRBV10-3 with TRBJ2-1; 12 nucleotides agree with TRBD2. Germline CDR1 ENHRY, CDR2 SYGVKD. There are 13 residues in the CDR3. J was trimmed by 7 bases and V by 6 bases; bases with no gene match: 1.

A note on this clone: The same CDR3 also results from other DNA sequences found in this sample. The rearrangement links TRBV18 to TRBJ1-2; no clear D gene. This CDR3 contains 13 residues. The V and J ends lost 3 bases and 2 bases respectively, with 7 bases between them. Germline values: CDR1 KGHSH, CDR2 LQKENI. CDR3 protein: CASSPDVNYGYTF. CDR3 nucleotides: TGTGCCAGCTCACCGGACGTGAACTATGGCTACACCTTC.

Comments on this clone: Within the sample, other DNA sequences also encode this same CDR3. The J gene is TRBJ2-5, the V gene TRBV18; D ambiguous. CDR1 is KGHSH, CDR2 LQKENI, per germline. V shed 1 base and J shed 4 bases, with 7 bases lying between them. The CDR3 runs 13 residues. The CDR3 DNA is TGTGCCAGCTCACCACTCGGAAGAGAGACCCAGTACTTC. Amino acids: CASSPLGRETQYF.

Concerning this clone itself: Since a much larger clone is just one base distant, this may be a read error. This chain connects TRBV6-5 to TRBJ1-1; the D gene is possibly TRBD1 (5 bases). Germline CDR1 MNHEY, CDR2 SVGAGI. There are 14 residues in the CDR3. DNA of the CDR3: TGTGCCGGCAGTTATGGGGGGGTAGATACTGAAGCTTTCTTT. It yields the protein CAGSYGGVDTEAFF.

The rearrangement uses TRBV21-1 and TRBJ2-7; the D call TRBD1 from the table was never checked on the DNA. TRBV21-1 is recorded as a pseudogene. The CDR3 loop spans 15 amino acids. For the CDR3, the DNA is TGTGCCAGCACCCTCGTTCTGGGCGACTCCTACGAGCAGTACTTC. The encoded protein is CASTLVLGDSYEQYF.

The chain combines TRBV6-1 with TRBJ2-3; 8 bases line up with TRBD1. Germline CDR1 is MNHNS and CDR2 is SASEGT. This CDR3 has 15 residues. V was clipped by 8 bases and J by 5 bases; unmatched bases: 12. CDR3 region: CASAKGQGVGDTQYF. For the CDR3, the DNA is TGTGCCAGCGCCAAAGGACAGGGAGTGGGAGATACGCAGTATTTT.

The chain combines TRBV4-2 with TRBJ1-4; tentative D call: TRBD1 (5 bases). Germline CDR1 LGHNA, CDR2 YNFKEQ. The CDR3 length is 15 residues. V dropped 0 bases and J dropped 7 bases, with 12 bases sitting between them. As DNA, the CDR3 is TGTGCCAGCAGCCAAGAAGGAACAAGGGGTGAAAAACTGTTTTTT. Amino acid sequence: CASSQEGTRGEKLFF.

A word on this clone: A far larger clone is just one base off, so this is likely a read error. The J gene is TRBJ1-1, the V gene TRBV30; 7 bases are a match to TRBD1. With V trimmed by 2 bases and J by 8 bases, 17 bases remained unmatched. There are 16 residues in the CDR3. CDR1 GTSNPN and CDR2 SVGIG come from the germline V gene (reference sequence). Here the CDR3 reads CAWSHGLGQLEREAFF. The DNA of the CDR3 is TGTGCCTGGAGTCACGGCCTGGGACAGCTGGAGCGGGAAGCTTTCTTT. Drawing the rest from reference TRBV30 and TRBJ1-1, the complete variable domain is SQTIHQWPATLVQPVGSPLSLECTVEGTSNPNLYWYRQAAGRGLQLLFYSVGIGQISSEVPQNLSASRPQDRQFILSSKKLLLSDSGFYLCAWSHGLGQLEREAFFGQGTRLTVV.

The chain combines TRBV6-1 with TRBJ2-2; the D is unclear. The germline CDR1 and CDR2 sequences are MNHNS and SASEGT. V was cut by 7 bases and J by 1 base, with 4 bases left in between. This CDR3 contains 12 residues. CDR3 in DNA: TGTGCCAGCATAGGGAACACCGGGGAGCTGTTTTTT. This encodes CASIGNTGELFF.

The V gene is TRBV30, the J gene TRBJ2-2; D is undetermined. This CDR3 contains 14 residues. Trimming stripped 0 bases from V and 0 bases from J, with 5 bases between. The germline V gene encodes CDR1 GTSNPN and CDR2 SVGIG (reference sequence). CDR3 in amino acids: CAWSVLPNTGELFF. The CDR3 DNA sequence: TGTGCCTGGAGTGTTCTCCCGAACACCGGGGAGCTGTTTTTT.

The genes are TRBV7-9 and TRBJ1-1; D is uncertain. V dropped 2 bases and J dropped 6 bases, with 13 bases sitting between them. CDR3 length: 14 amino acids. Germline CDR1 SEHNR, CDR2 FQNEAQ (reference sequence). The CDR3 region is CASSLLLGSAEAFF. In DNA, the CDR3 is TGTGCCAGCAGCTTATTGTTAGGGTCAGCTGAAGCTTTCTTT.

The CDR3 protein is CASSLGTVSYEQYF. The CDR3 nucleotides are TGTGCCAGCAGCTTAGGGACAGTCTCCTACGAGCAGTACTTC. The genes are TRBV7-8 and TRBJ2-7; possibly TRBD1 for D (6 bases). V was trimmed by 1 base and J by 0 bases, leaving 7 bases between them. Germline V gives CDR1 SGHVS, CDR2 FQNEAQ. CDR3 length: 14 amino acids.

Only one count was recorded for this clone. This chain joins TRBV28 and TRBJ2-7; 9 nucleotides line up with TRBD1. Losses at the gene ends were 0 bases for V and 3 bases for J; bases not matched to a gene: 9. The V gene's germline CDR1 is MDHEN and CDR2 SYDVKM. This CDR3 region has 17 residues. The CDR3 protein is CASSLWRLGDRVYEQYF. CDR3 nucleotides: TGTGCCAGCAGTTTATGGCGACTGGGGGACAGGGTCTACGAGCAGTACTTC.

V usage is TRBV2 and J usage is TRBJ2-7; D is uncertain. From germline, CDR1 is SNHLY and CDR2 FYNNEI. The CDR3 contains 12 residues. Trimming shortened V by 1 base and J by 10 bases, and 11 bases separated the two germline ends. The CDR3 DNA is TGTGCCAGCAGTGAAGAGAGAAGCCGACAGTACTTC. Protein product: CASSEERSRQYF.